Listed here are 27 T cell receptor beta chains from one sample, sequenced in a study of immune evolution from preneoplasia to lung adenocarcinoma. The table came from immunoSEQ multiplex PCR; TCRdb's copy has only in-frame clones and leaves some out. The table has approximately 12,000 clones, 85% seen once; the top ten hold 3.5% to 4%. Sequenced material: FFPE tissue from an adenomatous hyperplasia lung lesion. The subset here: atypical adenomatous hyperplasia (AAH), lung preneoplasia. Every receptor here comes from a person aged 50-75 years with lung adenocarcinoma.

V usage is TRBV2 and J usage is TRBJ1-3; D call uncertain. Germline V gene lookup returns CDR1 SNHLY and CDR2 FYNNEI. This CDR3 is built from 11 residues. V was pared by 5 bases and J by 2 bases, with 1 base between. CDR3 amino acids: CASSTGNTIYF. The CDR3 DNA is TGTGCCAGCAGTACTGGAAACACCATATATTTT.

This rearrangement joins TRBV5-1 to TRBJ1-2; 9 bases match TRBD1. The trim removed 3 bases at V and 4 bases at J, leaving 10 bases unmatched. The CDR3 runs 16 residues. The germline V gene encodes CDR1 SGHRS and CDR2 YFSETQ. CDR3 amino acids: CASSSRDRDDGYGYTF. The DNA of the CDR3 is TGCGCCAGCAGCTCCCGGGACAGGGACGATGGCTATGGCTACACCTTC.

Only one count was recorded for this clone. The chain is built from TRBV5-6 and TRBJ2-2; D not resolved. Trimming pared 4 bases from V and 2 bases from J, leaving 6 bases between. The CDR3 has 13 amino acids. The germline V gene has CDR1 SGHDT and CDR2 YYEEEE. The CDR3 DNA reads as TGTGCCAGCAGCAAACCTAACACCGGGGAGCTGTTTTTT. Amino acid sequence: CASSKPNTGELFF.

The genes are TRBV20-1 and TRBJ2-1; no clear D gene. This CDR3 contains 11 residues. Trimming cost V 3 bases and J 9 bases, with 9 bases left between them. Per germline, CDR1 DFQATT and CDR2 SNEGSKA (reference sequence). Here the CDR3 reads CSASPLGEQFF. The CDR3 coding sequence is TGCAGTGCTAGCCCCCTCGGTGAGCAGTTCTTC.

The chain employs TRBV6-1 and TRBJ2-2; 7 bases match TRBD1. Germline lookup yields CDR1 MNHNS and CDR2 SASEGT. The CDR3 extends over 13 amino acids. The junction had 4 bases not matched to a gene; V was cut back by 9 bases and J by 3 bases. The CDR3 here is CASNDRDTGELFF. The CDR3 DNA sequence: TGTGCCAGTAACGACAGGGACACCGGGGAGCTGTTTTTT.

The V and J genes are TRBV7-9 and TRBJ1-1; tentative D call: TRBD1 (6 bases). This CDR3 comprises 16 residues. V was pared by 2 bases and J by 2 bases, with 15 bases between. Per germline, CDR1 SEHNR and CDR2 FQNEAQ (reference sequence). The CDR3 loop reads CASSLIRGGANTEAFF. As DNA, the CDR3 is TGTGCCAGCAGCTTAATAAGAGGGGGGGCAAACACTGAAGCTTTCTTT.

This chain links TRBV6-5 with TRBJ1-5; 7 bases agree with TRBD1. The J segment lost 5 bases and the V segment lost 6 bases, leaving 7 bases of the junction unmatched. The CDR3 is 14 amino acids. Per germline, CDR1 MNHEY and CDR2 SVGAGI. CDR3 in DNA: TGTGCCAGCAGGCCGGACAGGTGGTATCAGCCCCAGCATTTT. It is translated as CASRPDRWYQPQHF.

The sample holds a few counts of this clone. The chain is built from TRBV5-1 and TRBJ1-1, with D perhaps matching TRBD1 (6 bases). CDR1 is SGHRS, CDR2 YFSETQ, per germline. The length of the CDR3 is 14 residues. The ends were cut back, 4 bases at V and 2 bases at J, with 12 bases in the middle. CDR3 in DNA: TGCGCCAGCAGCCGAACACAGGGAAACACTGAAGCTTTCTTT. It is translated as CASSRTQGNTEAFF.

The chain carries TRBV1 and TRBJ1-1. TRBV1 counts as a pseudogene. This CDR3 spans 18 amino acids. CDR3 in amino acids: CTSSQDVRRTKLNTEAFF. CDR3 coding DNA: TGCACCAGCAGCCAAGATGTACGCAGGACCAAGTTGAACACTGAAGCTTTCTTT.

The chain combines TRBV19 with TRBJ2-5, with 7 bases that match TRBD2. Per the germline V gene, CDR1 is LNHDA and CDR2 is SQIVND (reference sequence). CDR3 length: 14 residues. V lost 5 bases and J lost 9; bases outside the gene matches: 12. CDR3 coding DNA: TGTGCCAGTAGTCCACAGCGGGGAACCGCGGCCCAGTACTTC. Encoded protein: CASSPQRGTAAQYF. Variable domain in full (rest from reference TRBV19 and TRBJ2-5): DGGITQSPKYLFRKEGQNVTLSCEQNLNHDAMYWYRQDPGQGLRLIYYSQIVNDFQKGDIAEGYSVSREKKESFPLTVTSAQKNPTAFYLCASSPQRGTAAQYFGPGTRLLVL.

V usage is TRBV4-2 and J usage is TRBJ1-2; 11 bases agree with TRBD1. Germline V lookup: CDR1 LGHNA, CDR2 YNFKEQ. V was pared by 2 bases and J by 5 bases, with 10 bases of the junction left unmatched. The CDR3 covers 17 residues. The CDR3 protein is CASSQLGQGVQRYGYTF. The CDR3 DNA reads TGTGCCAGCAGCCAACTGGGACAGGGGGTCCAGCGGTATGGCTACACCTTC.

This rearrangement joins TRBV6-5 to TRBJ1-2; D remains ambiguous. Per germline, CDR1 MNHEY and CDR2 SVGAGI. The V end was cut by 7 bases, the J end by 2 bases, with 14 bases between. The CDR3 extends over 14 amino acids. The CDR3 DNA reads as TGTGCCAGCACCCCCGTTGGGAGGAACTATGGCTACACCTTC. Translating gives CASTPVGRNYGYTF.

The gene calls are TRBV7-9 and TRBJ2-5; no reliable D call. Germline V gene sequence: CDR1 SEHNR, CDR2 FQNEAQ (reference sequence). This CDR3 comprises 16 residues. V was cut by 1 base and J by 3 bases, with 15 bases left in between. Here the CDR3 reads CASSLESRQEKETQYF. The CDR3 bases are TGTGCCAGCAGCTTAGAGTCCCGGCAAGAGAAAGAGACCCAGTACTTC.

The rearrangement joins TRBV7-9 to TRBJ2-7; D is ambiguous. Germline CDR1 SEHNR, CDR2 FQNEAQ (reference sequence). The CDR3 sequence is 14 residues long. V lost 4 bases to trimming and J lost 4 bases, with 14 bases between them. The CDR3 loop reads CASSSSGIRYEQYF. The CDR3 DNA sequence: TGTGCCAGCAGCTCTTCGGGTATCCGATACGAGCAGTACTTC.

CDR3 residues: CATSSLLGAGELFF. The CDR3 DNA is TGTGCCACCAGCAGCCTTCTTGGGGCCGGGGAGCTGTTTTTT. This chain connects TRBV15 to TRBJ2-2; no definite D call. This CDR3 has 14 residues. Germline-derived CDR1 and CDR2 are LNHNV and YYDKDF (reference sequence). Trimming took off 3 bases at V and 6 bases at J, with 11 bases between the two ends.

J is TRBJ2-1 and V is TRBV7-3; D gene ambiguous. Deletions cut 2 bases from V and 4 bases from J, with 6 bases between. Germline-derived CDR1 and CDR2 are SGHTA and FQGTGA. This CDR3 has 13 amino acids. CDR3 in DNA: TGTGCCAGCAGCTTATCGGCATACAATGAGCAGTTCTTC. Residues: CASSLSAYNEQFF.

The genes are TRBV5-1 and TRBJ2-1; TRBD2 might be the D (5 bases). The CDR3 totals 15 residues. Looked up from germline, CDR1 is SGHRS and CDR2 is YFSETQ. V lost 6 bases and J 4 bases, leaving 17 bases between the germline ends. The CDR3 reads CASNAGENRYNEQFF. The CDR3 coding sequence is TGCGCCAGCAACGCGGGCGAAAACAGATACAATGAGCAGTTCTTC.

This clone has a handful of counts. The chain combines TRBV4-1 with TRBJ2-7; no reliable D call. V shed 5 bases and J shed 2 bases, with 16 bases lying between them. The CDR3 is 15 amino acids. Germline-derived CDR1 and CDR2 are MGHRA and YSYEKL. In nucleotides, the CDR3 is TGCGCCAGCAGCGAGTCCTCCACGGGCGCCTACGAGCAGTACTTC. Amino acid sequence: CASSESSTGAYEQYF.

This clone showed up just once. The V gene is TRBV4-1, the J gene TRBJ1-1; 8 positions agree with TRBD1. Germline lookup yields CDR1 MGHRA and CDR2 YSYEKL. With V trimmed by 1 base and J by 1 base, 2 bases remained unmatched. The length of the CDR3 is 15 residues. The CDR3 sequence is CASSQGTGTNTEAFF. The CDR3 DNA follows: TGCGCCAGCAGCCAAGGGACAGGGACGAACACTGAAGCTTTCTTT.

This clone was seen only once. The V and J genes are TRBV18 and TRBJ1-1; 8 positions match TRBD1. The germline gives CDR1 KGHSH, CDR2 LQKENI. The CDR3 length is 15 residues. Unmatched junction bases numbered 7, after V lost 0 bases and J lost 7 bases. For the CDR3, the DNA is TGTGCCAGCTCACCACCCACACGAGGGACAGGTGAAGCTTTCTTT. Residues: CASSPPTRGTGEAFF.

The chain joins TRBV20-1 to TRBJ2-3; 7 nucleotides match TRBD1. J gave up 11 bases and V 7 bases, and 9 bases lay outside the gene matches. The germline V gene has CDR1 DFQATT and CDR2 SNEGSKA (reference sequence). CDR3 length equals 11 residues. Here the CDR3 DNA reads TGCAGTGTCCAGCCGGGACAGAGGCAGTATTTT. Residues: CSVQPGQRQYF.

A few counts support this clone. The J gene is TRBJ2-3, the V gene TRBV11-1; 10 nucleotides line up with TRBD1. The V and J ends lost 5 bases and 3 bases, in that order; junction bases with no gene match: 5. CDR3 size: 15 residues. CDR1 and CDR2 (germline): SGHAT, FQDESV (reference sequence). The CDR3 here is CASSSGTGETDTQYF. The CDR3 region has the DNA TGTGCCAGCAGCAGCGGGACAGGGGAGACAGATACGCAGTATTTT. The full variable domain, with the rest looked up from reference TRBV11-1 and TRBJ2-3, is EAEVAQSPRYKITEKSQAVAFWCDPISGHATLYWYRQILGQGPELLVQFQDESVVDDSQLPKDRFSAERLKGVDSTLKIQPAELGDSAMYLCASSSGTGETDTQYFGPGTRLTVL.

The rearrangement links TRBV2 to TRBJ1-2; TRBD1 agrees at 7 bases. The V gene's germline CDR1 is SNHLY and CDR2 FYNNEI. This CDR3 spans 16 amino acids. The V and J ends lost 5 bases and 3 bases, in that order; junction bases with no gene match: 12. For the CDR3, the DNA is TGTGCCAGCAGTCCAAATACATTGGGACAGCACTATGGCTACACCTTC. Its translation: CASSPNTLGQHYGYTF.

The chain combines TRBV5-1 with TRBJ2-1; 7 bases fit TRBD2. This CDR3 has 14 amino acids. Trimming took 5 bases from V and 2 from J; bases not matched to a gene: 4. The germline CDR1 and CDR2 sequences are SGHRS and YFSETQ. CDR3 coding DNA: TGCGCCAGCAGTCCTGCGGGAGCCTACAATGAGCAGTTCTTC. This sequence encodes CASSPAGAYNEQFF.

The genes are TRBV19 and TRBJ1-5; D is undetermined. Per the germline V gene, CDR1 is LNHDA and CDR2 is SQIVND (reference sequence). Trimming took 3 bases from V and 4 from J, leaving 4 bases between them. This CDR3 is 12 amino acids long. The CDR3 bases are TGTGCCAGTAGTATGGGGAATCAGCCCCAGCATTTT. Translation gives CASSMGNQPQHF. Complete variable domain (other parts from reference TRBV19 and TRBJ1-5): DGGITQSPKYLFRKEGQNVTLSCEQNLNHDAMYWYRQDPGQGLRLIYYSQIVNDFQKGDIAEGYSVSREKKESFPLTVTSAQKNPTAFYLCASSMGNQPQHFGDGTRLSIL.

V usage is TRBV7-3 and J usage is TRBJ2-1; D gene ambiguous. Germline assignment: CDR1 SGHTA and CDR2 FQGTGA. The CDR3 consists of 13 residues. V shed 2 bases and J shed 8 bases, with 10 bases lying between them. CDR3 DNA: TGTGCCAGCAGCTTAGGCCCAAGGGATGAGCAGTTCTTC. The encoded protein is CASSLGPRDEQFF.

The V and J genes are TRBV29-1 and TRBJ2-2; 8 nucleotides agree with TRBD1. The CDR3 loop spans 16 amino acids. After removal of 5 bases from V and 2 bases from J, the junction contained 10 bases not matched to a gene. CDR1 and CDR2 (germline): SQVTM, ANQGSEA. CDR3 loop: CSVPKGQGRNTGELFF. In DNA form, the CDR3 reads TGCAGCGTTCCAAAAGGACAGGGTCGTAACACCGGGGAGCTGTTTTTT.